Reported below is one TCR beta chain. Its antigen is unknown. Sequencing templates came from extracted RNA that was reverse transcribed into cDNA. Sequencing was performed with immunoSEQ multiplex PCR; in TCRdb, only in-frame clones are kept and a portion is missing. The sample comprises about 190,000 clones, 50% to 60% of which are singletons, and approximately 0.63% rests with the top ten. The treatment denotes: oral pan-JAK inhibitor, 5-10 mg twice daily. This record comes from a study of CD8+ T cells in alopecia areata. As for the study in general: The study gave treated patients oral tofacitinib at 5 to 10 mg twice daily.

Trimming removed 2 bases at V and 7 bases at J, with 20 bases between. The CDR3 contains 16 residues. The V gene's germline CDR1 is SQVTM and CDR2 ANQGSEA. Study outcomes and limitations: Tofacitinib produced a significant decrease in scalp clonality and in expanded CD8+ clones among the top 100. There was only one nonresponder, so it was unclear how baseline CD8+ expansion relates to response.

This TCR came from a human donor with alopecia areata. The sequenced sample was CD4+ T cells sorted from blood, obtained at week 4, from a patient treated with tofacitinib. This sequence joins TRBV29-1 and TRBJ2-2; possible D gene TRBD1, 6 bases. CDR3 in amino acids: CSVERWGQGFSGELFF. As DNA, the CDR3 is TGCAGCGTTGAACGATGGGGTCAGGGGTTTAGCGGGGAGCTGTTTTTT.